The rows below give T cell receptor beta chains drawn from one sample of a study of CD8 T cells in ankylosing spondylitis. TCRdb processed the 5' RACE reads anew with MiXCR; each CDR3 protein has one entry. The sample has approximately 35,000 distinct CDR3 sequences, 8% to 13% seen once. The material sequenced was synovial fluid, either unsorted or a sorted T cell fraction (not recorded which). These receptors originate from a male donor with ankylosing spondylitis. CDR3s include the opening cysteine and the closing phenylalanine or tryptophan. D genes are given only for firm matches. The size field is filled for only some rows; it gives once, few, many or a size class.

NA	TRBV27	TRBJ2-7	few	CASMMGGSYEQYF	TGTGCCAGCATGATGGGGGGCTCTTACGAGCAGTACTTC
NA	TRBV7-3	TRBJ1-2	NA	CASSLTMDYGYTF	TGTGCCAGCAGCCTAACCATGGACTATGGCTACACCTTC
TRBD1	TRBV28	TRBJ1-4	many	CASRGTGGGEKLFF	TGTGCCAGCAGAGGGACAGGGGGCGGTGAAAAACTGTTTTTT
TRBD1	TRBV7-9	TRBJ2-7	few	CASSLGQGYFYEQYF	TGTGCCAGCAGCTTAGGACAGGGGTACTTCTACGAGCAGTACTTC
NA	TRBV6-1	TRBJ2-3	NA	CASSTVSYADTQYF	TGTGCCAGCAGCACCGTTTCTTACGCAGATACGCAGTATTTT
TRBD2	TRBV29-1	TRBJ2-1	many	CSVDRRDYPGNEQFF	TGCAGCGTTGACCGCCGGGACTACCCCGGGAATGAGCAGTTCTTC
NA	TRBV5-6	TRBJ2-7	few	CASSFSRAREYF	TGTGCCAGCAGCTTCTCCCGGGCCCGGGAGTACTTC
NA	TRBV28	TRBJ1-2	NA	CASSFGRGDYGYTF	TGTGCCAGCAGTTTCGGCAGGGGCGACTATGGCTACACCTTC
TRBD1	TRBV27	TRBJ2-1	NA	CASRPSGNRGREQFF	TGTGCCAGCAGGCCCAGCGGCAACAGGGGACGCGAGCAGTTCTTC
NA	TRBV7-2	TRBJ2-7	few	CASSLAIASAEQYF	TGTGCCAGCAGCTTAGCGATCGCCAGCGCCGAGCAGTACTTC
NA	TRBV6-6	TRBJ2-7	few	CASSPEYTYEQYF	TGTGCCAGCAGTCCCGAGTACACTTACGAGCAGTACTTC
NA	TRBV7-3	TRBJ1-1	many	CASSFSPETEAFF	TGTGCCAGCAGCTTCTCCCCAGAGACTGAAGCTTTCTTT
NA	TRBV10-3	TRBJ2-7	many	CATLPTGQGTYEQYF	TGTGCCACCCTGCCGACGGGCCAGGGAACCTACGAGCAGTACTTC
NA	TRBV25-1	TRBJ2-2	many	CASGGGRYTGELFF	TGTGCCAGCGGGGGGGGCCGATACACCGGGGAGCTGTTTTTT
TRBD1	TRBV2	TRBJ2-3	few	CASRRGQITDTQYF	TGTGCCAGCAGGAGGGGACAGATCACAGATACGCAGTATTTT
NA	TRBV7-9	TRBJ2-7	few	CASSPRDTGLIPGEQYF	TGTGCCAGCAGCCCCCGGGACACCGGACTGATTCCTGGGGAGCAGTACTTC
TRBD1	TRBV11-2	TRBJ1-6	medium-sized	CASSPRQGGSPLHF	TGTGCCAGCAGCCCCCGACAGGGCGGTTCACCCCTCCACTTT
TRBD2	TRBV4-3	TRBJ2-1	many	CASSLGGSYNEQFF	TGCGCCAGCAGCCTTGGCGGGAGCTACAATGAGCAGTTCTTC
NA	TRBV23-1	TRBJ1-5	many	CASSQYPRGSQPQHF	TGCGCCAGCAGTCAATATCCCCGGGGCTCTCAGCCCCAGCATTTT
TRBD1	TRBV5-1	TRBJ1-1	few	CASSLGTGGTEAFF	TGCGCCAGCAGCTTGGGAACAGGGGGGACTGAAGCTTTCTTT
TRBD2	TRBV15	TRBJ2-1	NA	CATSRGGIGRLAGPYNEQFF	TGTGCCACCAGCAGAGGGGGCATCGGGAGACTAGCGGGACCCTACAATGAGCAGTTCTTC
TRBD1	TRBV10-3	TRBJ2-3	NA	CAISESRQGRVADTQYF	TGTGCCATCAGTGAGTCTCGACAGGGGCGGGTGGCAGATACGCAGTATTTT
TRBD1	TRBV7-9	TRBJ2-7	NA	CASSPTGPEQYF	TGTGCCAGCAGCCCGACAGGGCCCGAGCAGTACTTC
NA	TRBV12-3/TRBV12-4	TRBJ2-3	many	CASGRGPGTDTQYF	TGTGCCTCGGGGAGGGGGCCGGGGACAGATACGCAGTATTTT
NA	TRBV12-3/TRBV12-4	TRBJ1-1	many	CASSFPEAFF	TGTGCCAGCAGTTTCCCTGAAGCTTTCTTT
NA	TRBV4-3	TRBJ2-3	few	CASSPNWRARDTQYF	TGCGCCAGCAGCCCGAACTGGCGGGCACGGGATACGCAGTATTTT
TRBD1	TRBV27	TRBJ2-7	NA	CASSSRDTGGHEQYF	TGTGCCAGCAGTTCTAGGGATACAGGGGGCCACGAGCAGTACTTC
NA	TRBV5-5	TRBJ1-1	many	CASSFLRLNTEAFF	TGTGCCAGCAGCTTCCTCCGGTTGAACACTGAAGCTTTCTTT
NA	TRBV27	TRBJ1-2	many	CASRTGARGYTF	TGTGCCAGCAGAACCGGCGCGCGCGGCTACACCTTC
TRBD1	TRBV29-1	TRBJ1-4	many	CSVKGAFATNEKLFF	TGCAGCGTCAAGGGGGCATTCGCAACTAATGAAAAACTGTTTTTT
NA	TRBV20-1	TRBJ2-7	many	CSSSGGRERSYEQYF	NA
NA	TRBV12-3/TRBV12-4	TRBJ2-2	many	CASSLSTRELFF	TGTGCCAGCAGTCTTAGTACCAGGGAGCTGTTTTTT
TRBD2	TRBV7-2	TRBJ2-7	NA	CASSLTAGADEQYF	TGTGCCAGCAGCCTTACAGCGGGAGCGGACGAGCAGTACTTC
NA	TRBV20-1	TRBJ2-3	many	CSARVGGTDTQYF	TGCAGTGCTAGAGTCGGGGGCACAGATACGCAGTATTTT
NA	TRBV6-1	TRBJ2-7	NA	CASSDSRYEQYF	TGTGCCAGCAGTGACAGCAGGTACGAGCAGTACTTC
TRBD1	TRBV7-2	TRBJ2-1	few	CASSLTGGPYNEQFF	TGTGCCAGCAGCTTGACAGGGGGACCCTACAATGAGCAGTTCTTC
NA	TRBV19	TRBJ2-2	NA	CASSIVLAPNTGELFF	TGTGCCAGTAGTATAGTACTAGCACCGAACACCGGGGAGCTGTTTTTT
TRBD2	TRBV29-1	TRBJ2-7	NA	CSVEGGGAEQYF	TGCAGCGTTGAAGGGGGGGGAGCCGAGCAGTACTTC
TRBD1	TRBV6-5	TRBJ1-4	NA	CASSSWDRGLEKLFF	TGTGCCAGCAGTTCGTGGGACAGGGGGCTTGAAAAACTGTTTTTT